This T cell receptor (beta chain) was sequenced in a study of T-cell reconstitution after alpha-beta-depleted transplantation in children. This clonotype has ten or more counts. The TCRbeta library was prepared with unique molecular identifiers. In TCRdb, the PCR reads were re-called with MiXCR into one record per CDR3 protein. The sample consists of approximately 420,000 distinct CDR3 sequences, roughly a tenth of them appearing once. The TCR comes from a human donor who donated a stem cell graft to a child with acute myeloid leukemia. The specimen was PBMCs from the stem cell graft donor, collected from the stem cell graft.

CDR3 nucleotide sequence: TGTGCCAGCAGGAGTATGGAGGGTCAAAACATTCAGTACTTC. It yields the protein CASRSMEGQNIQYF. This chain uses TRBV7-2 with TRBJ2-4, with a possible D match to TRBD2 (6 bases). Germline CDR1 and CDR2: SGHTA and FQGNSA. The CDR3 is made up of 14 amino acids. The V gene lost 6 bases and the J gene lost 5 bases, with 14 bases spanning the gap.